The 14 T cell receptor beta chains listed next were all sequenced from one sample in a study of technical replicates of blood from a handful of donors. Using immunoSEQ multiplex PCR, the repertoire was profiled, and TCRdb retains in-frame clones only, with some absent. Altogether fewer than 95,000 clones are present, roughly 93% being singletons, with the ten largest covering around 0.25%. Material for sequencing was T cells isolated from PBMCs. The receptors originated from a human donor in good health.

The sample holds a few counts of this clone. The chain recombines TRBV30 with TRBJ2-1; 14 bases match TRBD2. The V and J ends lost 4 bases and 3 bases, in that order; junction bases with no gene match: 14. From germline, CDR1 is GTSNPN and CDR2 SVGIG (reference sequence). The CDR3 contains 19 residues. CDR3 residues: CAWNVPRGLAGAHYNEQFF. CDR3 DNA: TGTGCCTGGAACGTCCCTCGGGGACTAGCGGGGGCACACTACAATGAGCAGTTCTTC.

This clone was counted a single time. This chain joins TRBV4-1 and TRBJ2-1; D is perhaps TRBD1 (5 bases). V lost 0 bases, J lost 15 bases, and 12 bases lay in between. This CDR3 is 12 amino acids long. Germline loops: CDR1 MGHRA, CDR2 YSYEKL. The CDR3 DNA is TGCGCCAGCAGCCAAGACGAGACAGATCTGTTCTTC. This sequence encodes CASSQDETDLFF.

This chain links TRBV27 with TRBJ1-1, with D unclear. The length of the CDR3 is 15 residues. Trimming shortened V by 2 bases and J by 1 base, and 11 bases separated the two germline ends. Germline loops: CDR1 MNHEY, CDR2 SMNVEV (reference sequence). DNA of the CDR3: TGTGCCAGCAGTTTAAGGGTCGAGGGGAACACTGAAGCTTTCTTT. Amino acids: CASSLRVEGNTEAFF.

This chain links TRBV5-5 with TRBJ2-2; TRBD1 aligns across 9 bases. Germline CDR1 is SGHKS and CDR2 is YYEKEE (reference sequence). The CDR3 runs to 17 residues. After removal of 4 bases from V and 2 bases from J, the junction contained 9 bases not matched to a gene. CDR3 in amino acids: CASSRPGTGRNTGELFF. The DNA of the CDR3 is TGTGCCAGCAGCAGACCCGGGACAGGGAGAAACACCGGGGAGCTGTTTTTT.

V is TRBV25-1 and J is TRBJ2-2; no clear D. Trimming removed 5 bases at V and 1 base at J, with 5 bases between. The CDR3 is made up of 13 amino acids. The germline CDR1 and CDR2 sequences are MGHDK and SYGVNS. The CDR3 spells CASSIQNTGELFF. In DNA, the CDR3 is TGTGCCAGCAGTATTCAGAACACCGGGGAGCTGTTTTTT.

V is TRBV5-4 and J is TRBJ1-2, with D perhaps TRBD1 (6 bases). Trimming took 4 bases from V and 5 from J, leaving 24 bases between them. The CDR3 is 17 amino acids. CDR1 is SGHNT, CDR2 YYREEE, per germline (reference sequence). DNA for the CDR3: TGTGCCAGCAGCAAAGACCAACAGGGTGGTGGCCCGTATGGCTACACCTTC. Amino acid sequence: CASSKDQQGGGPYGYTF. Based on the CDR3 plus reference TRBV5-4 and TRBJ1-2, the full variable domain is ETGVTQSPTHLIKTRGQQVTLRCSSQSGHNTVSWYQQALGQGPQFIFQYYREEENGRGNFPPRFSGLQFPNYSSELNVNALELDDSALYLCASSKDQQGGGPYGYTFGSGTRLTVV.

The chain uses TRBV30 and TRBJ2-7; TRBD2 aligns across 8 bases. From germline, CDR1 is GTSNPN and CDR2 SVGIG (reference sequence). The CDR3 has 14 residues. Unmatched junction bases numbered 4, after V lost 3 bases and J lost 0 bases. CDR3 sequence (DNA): TGTGCCTGGAGGGTCGCGGGAGGCTCCTACGAGCAGTACTTC. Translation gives CAWRVAGGSYEQYF.

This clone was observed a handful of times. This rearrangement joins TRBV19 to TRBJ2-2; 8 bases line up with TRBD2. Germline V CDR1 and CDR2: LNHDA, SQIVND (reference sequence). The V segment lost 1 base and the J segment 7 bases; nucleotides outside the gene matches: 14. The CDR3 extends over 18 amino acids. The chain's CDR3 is CASSIAQTLAAVYGELFF. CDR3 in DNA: TGTGCCAGTAGTATAGCTCAAACACTAGCGGCGGTTTACGGGGAGCTGTTTTTT.

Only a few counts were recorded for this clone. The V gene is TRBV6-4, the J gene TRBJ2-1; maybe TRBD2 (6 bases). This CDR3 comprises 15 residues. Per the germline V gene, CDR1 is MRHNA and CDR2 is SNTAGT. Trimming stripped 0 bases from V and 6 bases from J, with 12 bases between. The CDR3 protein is CASSDSSGTGNEQFF. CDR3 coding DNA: TGTGCCAGCAGTGACTCTAGCGGTACCGGCAATGAGCAGTTCTTC.

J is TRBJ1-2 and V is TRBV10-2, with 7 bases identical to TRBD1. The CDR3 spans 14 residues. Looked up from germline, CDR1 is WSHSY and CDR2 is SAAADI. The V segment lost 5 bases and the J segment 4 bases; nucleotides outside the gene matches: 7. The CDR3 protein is CASSSRTGAYGYTF. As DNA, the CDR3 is TGCGCCAGCAGTTCGCGGACAGGCGCCTATGGCTACACCTTC.

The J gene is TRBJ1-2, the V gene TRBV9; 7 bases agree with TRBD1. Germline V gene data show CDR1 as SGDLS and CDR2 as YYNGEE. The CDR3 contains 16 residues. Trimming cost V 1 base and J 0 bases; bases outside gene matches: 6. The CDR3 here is CASSVPSRGPNYGYTF. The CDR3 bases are TGTGCCAGCAGCGTACCCTCGAGGGGGCCTAACTATGGCTACACCTTC.

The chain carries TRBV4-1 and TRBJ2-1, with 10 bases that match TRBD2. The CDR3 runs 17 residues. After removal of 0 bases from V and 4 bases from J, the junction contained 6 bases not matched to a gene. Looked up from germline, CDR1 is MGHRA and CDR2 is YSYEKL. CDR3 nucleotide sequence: TGCGCCAGCAGCCAAGACCAGCGGGAGGGCCGGTACAATGAGCAGTTCTTC. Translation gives CASSQDQREGRYNEQFF.

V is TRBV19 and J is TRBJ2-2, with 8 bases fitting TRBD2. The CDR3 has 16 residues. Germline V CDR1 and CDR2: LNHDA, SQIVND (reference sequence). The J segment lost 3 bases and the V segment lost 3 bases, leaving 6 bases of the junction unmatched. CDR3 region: CASSMVSGSHTGELFF. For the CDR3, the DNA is TGTGCCAGTAGTATGGTAAGCGGGAGCCACACCGGGGAGCTGTTTTTT.

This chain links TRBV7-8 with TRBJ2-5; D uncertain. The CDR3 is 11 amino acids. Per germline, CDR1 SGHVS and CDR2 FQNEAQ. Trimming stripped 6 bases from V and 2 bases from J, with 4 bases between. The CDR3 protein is CASRLQETQYF. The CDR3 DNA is TGTGCCAGCAGACTACAAGAGACCCAGTACTTC.